Presented here are 19 T cell receptor beta chains from one specimen sequenced in a study of cytotoxic CD8 clonotypes in ibrutinib-treated CLL. Method: immunoSEQ multiplex PCR; TCRdb's copy keeps in-frame clones and lacks some. Among 90,000 to 100,000 clones listed, 70% to 80% were seen once. The source material was PBMCs, sampled after 12 months of ibrutinib treatment. The receptors here all came from a human donor with chronic lymphocytic leukemia.

V usage is TRBV5-8 and J usage is TRBJ1-1, with 9 positions matching TRBD1. The trim removed 1 base at V and 5 bases at J, leaving 3 bases unmatched. The CDR3 is made up of 14 amino acids. Germline CDR1 reads SGHTS; CDR2 reads YDEGEE. The CDR3 nucleotides read TGTGCCAGCAGCTTGTCCGACAGGGGGACTGAAGCTTTCTTT. Translation: CASSLSDRGTEAFF.

The rearrangement links TRBV11-2 to TRBJ2-7, with 12 bases that match TRBD2. CDR3 length: 17 residues. Germline CDR1 reads SGHAT; CDR2 reads FQNNGV. The J segment lost 1 base and the V segment lost 2 bases, leaving 6 bases of the junction unmatched. CDR3 protein: CASSLKLAGGPSYEQYF. CDR3 DNA sequence: TGTGCCAGCAGCTTAAAACTAGCGGGGGGCCCGTCCTACGAGCAGTACTTC.

The V call is TRBV6-6, the J call TRBJ1-2, with 10 bases matching TRBD1. The CDR3 sequence is 15 residues long. CDR1 and CDR2 from the germline V gene are MNHNY and SVGAGI (reference sequence). Trimming cost V 3 bases and J 6 bases; bases outside gene matches: 7. The CDR3 loop is CASSYSGTGVNGYTF. CDR3 bases: TGTGCCAGCAGTTATTCCGGGACAGGGGTTAATGGCTACACCTTC.

The CDR3 DNA follows: TGTGCCAGCTCAGGACAGGCGAGACGATATGATACGCAGTATTTT. It specifies CASSGQARRYDTQYF. The chain carries TRBV7-9 and TRBJ2-3; 7 positions agree with TRBD1. In germline, CDR1 is SEHNR, CDR2 FQNEAQ (reference sequence). V shed 8 bases, J shed 6 bases, and the junction held 14 bases outside the gene matches. This CDR3 has 15 residues.

CDR3 in amino acids: CASSPTSGGLTGELFF. The DNA for the CDR3 is TGTGCCAGCAGTCCGACTAGCGGGGGTTTAACCGGGGAGCTGTTTTTT. The chain joins TRBV7-9 to TRBJ2-2; 12 bases match TRBD2. The CDR3 has 16 residues. Germline values: CDR1 SEHNR, CDR2 FQNEAQ (reference sequence). V lost 6 bases and J lost 5; bases outside the gene matches: 7.

The rearrangement uses TRBV5-1 and TRBJ2-7; 8 bases are shared with TRBD1. With V trimmed by 4 bases and J by 9 bases, 18 bases remained unmatched. The CDR3 contains 16 residues. CDR1 SGHRS and CDR2 YFSETQ come from the germline V gene. CDR3 sequence: CASSTTTGAYGYGQYF. The CDR3 DNA follows: TGCGCCAGCAGCACTACGACAGGGGCCTACGGCTATGGGCAGTACTTC.

The chain couples TRBV11-3 to TRBJ2-3; TRBD2 aligns across 13 bases. Per germline, CDR1 SGHNT and CDR2 YENEEA. This CDR3 is 15 amino acids long. V shed 4 bases, J shed 5 bases, and the junction held 3 bases outside the gene matches. The CDR3 bases are TGTGCCAGCAGCTCCAGGACTAGCGGGGGAGATACGCAGTATTTT. Translation gives CASSSRTSGGDTQYF.

The chain has TRBV7-8 and TRBJ2-5; 8 bases are shared with TRBD1. The CDR3 sequence is 15 residues long. V dropped 5 bases and J dropped 2; count of bases not matched to a gene: 7. Per germline, CDR1 SGHVS and CDR2 FQNEAQ. The CDR3 nucleotides read TGTGCCAGCAGCCCTGGGGACAGGCCTCAAGAGACCCAGTACTTC. Its protein product is CASSPGDRPQETQYF.

The gene calls are TRBV5-3 and TRBJ2-6, with 9 bases identical to TRBD1. Being an ORF, TRBV5-3 has a function that is uncertain. The CDR3 covers 17 residues. Germline trimming cut 2 bases from V and 0 bases from J; bases unmatched to any gene: 3. The DNA for the CDR3 is TGTGCCAGAAGCTTAGGGACAGGGAGCTCTGGGGCCAACGTCCTGACTTTC. It is translated as CARSLGTGSSGANVLTF.

This clone is a singleton in its sample. DNA of the CDR3: TGCAGCGTAGGGAAACAGGGGTATATAGGTGAGCAGTTCTTC. Encoded protein: CSVGKQGYIGEQFF. The rearrangement links TRBV29-1 to TRBJ2-1; 7 bases align to TRBD1. After removal of 6 bases from V and 9 bases from J, the junction contained 14 bases not matched to a gene. The germline V gene has CDR1 SQVTM and CDR2 ANQGSEA. CDR3 length equals 14 residues.

V and J are TRBV2 and TRBJ1-3; D is possibly TRBD1 (5 bases). V was cut by 8 bases and J by 8 bases, with 13 bases left in between. Germline V gene data show CDR1 as SNHLY and CDR2 as FYNNEI. The CDR3 covers 12 residues. The CDR3 here is CASGGRADTIYF. CDR3 coding DNA: TGTGCCAGCGGAGGCAGGGCGGACACCATATATTTT.

The chain combines TRBV4-2 with TRBJ2-2, with a tentative D call TRBD1 (7 bases). The V gene's germline CDR1 is LGHNA and CDR2 YNFKEQ. This CDR3 has 14 residues. With 1 base removed from V and 6 bases from J, the gap between germline ends came to 9 bases. This CDR3 reads CASSQGRGAGELFF. CDR3 nucleotides: TGTGCCAGCAGCCAAGGCAGGGGGGCCGGGGAGCTGTTTTTT.

The V call is TRBV2, the J call TRBJ1-5; D gene unclear. The CDR3 is made up of 13 amino acids. With 4 bases removed from V and 7 bases from J, the gap between germline ends came to 11 bases. CDR1 and CDR2 (germline): SNHLY, FYNNEI. CDR3 region: CASSATFGQPQHF. CDR3 nucleotides: TGTGCCAGCAGTGCCACTTTTGGGCAGCCCCAGCATTTT.

V is TRBV21-1 and J is TRBJ2-7; the table's D gene call, TRBD2, was not cross checked with the DNA. TRBV21-1 counts as a pseudogene. The length of the CDR3 is 17 residues. The CDR3 protein is CASSKRRGVAIPYEQYF. In DNA, the CDR3 is TGTGCCAGCAGCAAAAGGCGGGGAGTAGCAATACCCTACGAGCAGTACTTC.

This clone was seen a single time. The rearrangement joins TRBV19 to TRBJ2-7; the D call may be TRBD1 or TRBD2 (5 bases each). V was pared by 1 base and J by 3 bases, with 16 bases between. From germline, CDR1 is LNHDA and CDR2 SQIVND (reference sequence). The CDR3 is 16 residues long. The CDR3 reads CASSIAGFGTLYEQYF. The CDR3 coding sequence is TGTGCCAGTAGTATAGCGGGATTCGGGACCCTCTACGAGCAGTACTTC.

The V and J genes are TRBV18 and TRBJ2-7; D is undetermined. CDR1 is KGHSH, CDR2 LQKENI, per germline. The CDR3 extends over 12 amino acids. The V gene lost 2 bases and the J gene lost 6 bases, with 8 bases spanning the gap. CDR3 nucleotides: TGTGCCAGCTCACCATCGAGGTCCGAGCAGTACTTC. Amino acids: CASSPSRSEQYF.

This clone was found a few times. The V gene is TRBV25-1, the J gene TRBJ1-2; the match to TRBD1 covers 7 bases. CDR1 is MGHDK and CDR2 is SYGVNS in the germline V gene. The CDR3 has 14 amino acids. The ends lost 3 bases at V and 8 bases at J; junction bases unmatched: 9. The CDR3 DNA follows: TGTGCCAGCAGTGACCCTGACAGGGAGCGGGGCTACACCTTC. Translation: CASSDPDRERGYTF.

The chain employs TRBV27 and TRBJ2-7; no firm D call. This CDR3 is built from 13 residues. Deletions cut 6 bases from V and 3 bases from J, with 12 bases between. Looked up from germline, CDR1 is MNHEY and CDR2 is SMNVEV (reference sequence). CDR3 DNA sequence: TGTGCCAGCAGGAAGGGTGATAACTACGAGCAGTACTTC. Amino acid sequence: CASRKGDNYEQYF.

This chain connects TRBV5-1 to TRBJ2-2; D is perhaps TRBD2 (6 bases). CDR3 length: 19 residues. In germline, CDR1 is SGHRS, CDR2 YFSETQ. Trimming removed 2 bases from V and 6 bases from J, with 26 bases in between. The CDR3 coding sequence is TGCGCCAGCAGCTTTGGGGAGTCGGCAGGGAGGATATCGGCCGGGGAGCTGTTTTTT. This translates into CASSFGESAGRISAGELFF.